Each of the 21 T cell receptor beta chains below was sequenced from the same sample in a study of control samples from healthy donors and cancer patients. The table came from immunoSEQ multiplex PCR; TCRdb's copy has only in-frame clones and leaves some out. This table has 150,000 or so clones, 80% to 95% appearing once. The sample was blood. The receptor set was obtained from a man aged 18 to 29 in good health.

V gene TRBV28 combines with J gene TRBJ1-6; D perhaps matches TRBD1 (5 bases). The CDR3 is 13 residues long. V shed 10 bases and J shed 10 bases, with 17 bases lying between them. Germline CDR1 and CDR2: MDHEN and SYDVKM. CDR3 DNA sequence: TGTGCCACTCACAAGGGGTTTAGGTCACCCCTCCACTTT. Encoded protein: CATHKGFRSPLHF.

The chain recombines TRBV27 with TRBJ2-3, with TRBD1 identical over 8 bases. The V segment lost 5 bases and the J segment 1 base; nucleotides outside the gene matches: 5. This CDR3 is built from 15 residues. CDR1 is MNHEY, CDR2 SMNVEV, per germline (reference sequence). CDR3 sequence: CASSATDRGTDTQYF. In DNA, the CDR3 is TGTGCCAGCAGTGCTACGGACAGGGGCACAGATACGCAGTATTTT.

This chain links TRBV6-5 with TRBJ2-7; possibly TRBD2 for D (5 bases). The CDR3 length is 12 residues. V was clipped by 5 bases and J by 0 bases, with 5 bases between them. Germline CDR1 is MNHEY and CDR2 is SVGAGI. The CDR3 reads CASSRDSYEQYF. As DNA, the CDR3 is TGTGCCAGCAGTCGGGACTCCTACGAGCAGTACTTC.

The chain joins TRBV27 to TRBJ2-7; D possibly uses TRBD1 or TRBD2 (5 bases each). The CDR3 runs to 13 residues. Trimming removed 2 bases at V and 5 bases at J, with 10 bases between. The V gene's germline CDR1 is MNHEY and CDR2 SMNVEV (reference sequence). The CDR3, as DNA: TGTGCCAGCAGTTTAGGGGGAGTTGACGAGCAGTACTTC. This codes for CASSLGGVDEQYF.

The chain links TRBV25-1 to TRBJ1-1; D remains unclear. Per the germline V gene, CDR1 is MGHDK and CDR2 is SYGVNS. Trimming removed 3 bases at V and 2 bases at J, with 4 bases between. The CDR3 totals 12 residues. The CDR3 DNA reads TGTGCCAGCAGTGACCCCAACACTGAAGCTTTCTTT. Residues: CASSDPNTEAFF.

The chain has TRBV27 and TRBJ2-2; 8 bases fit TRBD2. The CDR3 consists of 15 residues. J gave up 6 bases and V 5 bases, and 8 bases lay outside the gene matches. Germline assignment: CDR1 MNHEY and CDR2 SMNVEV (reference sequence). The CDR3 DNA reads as TGTGCCAGCAGTGTAAGCGGGGGAGGGGCCGGGGAGCTGTTTTTT. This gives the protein CASSVSGGGAGELFF.

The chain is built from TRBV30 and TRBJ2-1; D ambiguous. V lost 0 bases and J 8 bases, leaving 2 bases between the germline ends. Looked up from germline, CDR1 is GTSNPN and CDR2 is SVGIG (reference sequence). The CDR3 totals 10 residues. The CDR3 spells CAWSVDEQFF. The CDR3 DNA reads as TGTGCCTGGAGTGTAGATGAGCAGTTCTTC.

CDR3 in amino acids: CASSETVPNQPQHF. DNA of the CDR3: TGTGCCAGCTCAGAGACAGTACCCAATCAGCCCCAGCATTTT. The genes are TRBV18 and TRBJ1-5; TRBD1 might be the D (5 bases). The germline V gene has CDR1 KGHSH and CDR2 LQKENI. V lost 5 bases and J 3 bases, leaving 11 bases between the germline ends. The CDR3 contains 14 residues. The entire variable domain, with the rest obtained from reference TRBV18 and TRBJ1-5, is as follows: NAGVMQNPRHLVRRRGQEARLRCSPMKGHSHVYWYRQLPEEGLKFMVYLQKENIIDESGMPKERFSAEFPKEGPSILRIQQVVRGDSAAYFCASSETVPNQPQHFGDGTRLSIL.

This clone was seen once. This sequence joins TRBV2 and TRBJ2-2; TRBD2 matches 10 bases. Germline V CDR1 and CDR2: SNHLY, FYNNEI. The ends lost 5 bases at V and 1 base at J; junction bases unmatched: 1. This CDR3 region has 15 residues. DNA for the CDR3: TGTGCCAGCAGTCGACTAGCGGGGAACACCGGGGAGCTGTTTTTT. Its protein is CASSRLAGNTGELFF. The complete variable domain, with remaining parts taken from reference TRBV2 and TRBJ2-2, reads EPEVTQTPSHQVTQMGQEVILRCVPISNHLYFYWYRQILGQKVEFLVSFYNNEISEKSEIFDDQFSVERPDGSNFTLKIRSTKLEDSAMYFCASSRLAGNTGELFFGEGSRLTVL.

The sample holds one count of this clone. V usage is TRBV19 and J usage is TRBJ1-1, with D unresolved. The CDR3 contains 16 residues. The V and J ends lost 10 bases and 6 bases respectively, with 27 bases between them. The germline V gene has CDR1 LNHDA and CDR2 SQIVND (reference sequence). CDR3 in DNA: TGTGCCACCACCTCCCGGACGGGGATGTTACTGGCTGAAGCTTTCTTT. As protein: CATTSRTGMLLAEAFF.

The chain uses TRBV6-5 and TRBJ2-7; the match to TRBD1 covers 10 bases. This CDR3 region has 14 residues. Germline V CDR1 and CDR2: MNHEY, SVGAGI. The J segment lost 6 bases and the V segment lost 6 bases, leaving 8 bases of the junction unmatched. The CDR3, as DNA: TGTGCCAGCAGGGTTGACAGGGGGCTCGGCGAGCAGTACTTC. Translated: CASRVDRGLGEQYF.

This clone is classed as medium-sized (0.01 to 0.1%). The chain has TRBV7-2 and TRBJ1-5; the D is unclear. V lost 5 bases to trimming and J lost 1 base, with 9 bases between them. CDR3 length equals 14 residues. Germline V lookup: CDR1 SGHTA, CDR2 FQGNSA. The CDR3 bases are TGTGCCAGCAGCCCGCGTGTGAGCAATCAGCCCCAGCATTTT. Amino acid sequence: CASSPRVSNQPQHF.

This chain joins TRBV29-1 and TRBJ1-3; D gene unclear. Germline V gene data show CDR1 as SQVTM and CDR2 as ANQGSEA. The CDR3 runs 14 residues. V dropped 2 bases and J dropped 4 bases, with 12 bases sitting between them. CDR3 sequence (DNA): TGCAGCGTTGAAAAGGGCGCGATAGGAAACACCATATATTTT. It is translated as CSVEKGAIGNTIYF.

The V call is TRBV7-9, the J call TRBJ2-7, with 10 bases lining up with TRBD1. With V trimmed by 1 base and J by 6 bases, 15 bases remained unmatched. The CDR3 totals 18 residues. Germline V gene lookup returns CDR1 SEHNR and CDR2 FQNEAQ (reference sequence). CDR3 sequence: CASSLVGATGGNTGEQYF. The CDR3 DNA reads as TGTGCCAGCAGCTTAGTAGGGGCGACAGGGGGCAATACGGGCGAGCAGTACTTC.

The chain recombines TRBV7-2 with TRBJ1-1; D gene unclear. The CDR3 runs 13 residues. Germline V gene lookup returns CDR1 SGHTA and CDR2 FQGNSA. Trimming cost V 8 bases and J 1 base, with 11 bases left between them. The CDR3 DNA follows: TGTGCCAGCTCCAAGGCAGAGAACACTGAAGCTTTCTTT. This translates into CASSKAENTEAFF. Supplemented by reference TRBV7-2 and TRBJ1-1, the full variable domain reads GAGVSQSPSNKVTEKGKDVELRCDPISGHTALYWYRQSLGQGLEFLIYFQGNSAPDKSGLPSDRFSAERTGGSVSTLTIQRTQQEDSAVYLCASSKAENTEAFFGQGTRLTVV.

The CDR3 DNA reads as TGTGCCTGGAGTGTACGACGGGTCACCGGGGAGCTGTTTTTT. Amino acids: CAWSVRRVTGELFF. This sequence joins TRBV30 and TRBJ2-2; D remains unclear. The CDR3 is 14 amino acids. With 0 bases removed from V and 4 bases from J, the gap between germline ends came to 9 bases. Per germline, CDR1 GTSNPN and CDR2 SVGIG (reference sequence).

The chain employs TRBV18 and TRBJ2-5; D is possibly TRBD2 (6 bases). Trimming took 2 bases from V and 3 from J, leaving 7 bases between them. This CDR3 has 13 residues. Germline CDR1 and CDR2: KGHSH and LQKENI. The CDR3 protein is CASSPGTEETQYF. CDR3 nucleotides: TGTGCCAGCTCACCAGGGACTGAAGAGACCCAGTACTTC.

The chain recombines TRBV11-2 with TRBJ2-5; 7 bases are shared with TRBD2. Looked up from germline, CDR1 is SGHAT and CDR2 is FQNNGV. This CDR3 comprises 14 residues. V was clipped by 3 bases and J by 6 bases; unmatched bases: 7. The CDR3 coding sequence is TGTGCCAGCAGCTTGGGGGGGGAAATTCAGACCCAGTACTTC. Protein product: CASSLGGEIQTQYF.

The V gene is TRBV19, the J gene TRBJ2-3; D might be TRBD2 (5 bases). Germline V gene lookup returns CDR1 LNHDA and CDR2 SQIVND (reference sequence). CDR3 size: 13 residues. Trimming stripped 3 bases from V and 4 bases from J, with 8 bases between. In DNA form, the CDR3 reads TGTGCCAGTAGTATCTTGGGAGCAGATACGCAGTATTTT. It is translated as CASSILGADTQYF. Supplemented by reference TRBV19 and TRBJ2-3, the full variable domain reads DGGITQSPKYLFRKEGQNVTLSCEQNLNHDAMYWYRQDPGQGLRLIYYSQIVNDFQKGDIAEGYSVSREKKESFPLTVTSAQKNPTAFYLCASSILGADTQYFGPGTRLTVL.

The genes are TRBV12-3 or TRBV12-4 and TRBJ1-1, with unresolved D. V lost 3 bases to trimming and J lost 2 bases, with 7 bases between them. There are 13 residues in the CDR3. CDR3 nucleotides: TGTGCCAGCAGTTTTGGGGATAACACTGAAGCTTTCTTT. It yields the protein CASSFGDNTEAFF.

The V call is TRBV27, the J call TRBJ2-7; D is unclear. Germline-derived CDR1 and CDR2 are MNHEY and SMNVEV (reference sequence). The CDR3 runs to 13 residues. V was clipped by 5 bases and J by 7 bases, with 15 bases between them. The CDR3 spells CASSRTILREQYF. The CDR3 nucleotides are TGTGCCAGCAGTCGGACGATCCTGAGAGAGCAGTACTTC.